The clone carrying this TCR beta chain turned up a few times. Its antigen is as yet unknown. The source of the sample is a study of CD8+CD57+ T cells in acquired aplastic anemia. Study at large: The mean DNA yield obtained from sorted CD4+ and CD8+ cells came to approximately 3 ug. Read counts for CD4+ cells (from healthy donors) averaged about 10.8 million. General study findings and limits: Patients and controls were not found to differ significantly in CD8+ Simpson's diversity. The study identified twenty-nine CD8+ CDR3 sequences shared by patients and controls.

V was clipped by 0 bases and J by 2 bases, with 5 bases between them. CDR3 length equals 13 residues. The V gene's germline CDR1 is MGHDK and CDR2 SYGVNS. Genomic DNA, the template, was used for profiling of the TCR beta VDJ and CDR3. Each CDR3 protein is one row after TCRdb ran MiXCR on the reads. The table lists 200,000 to 250,000 distinct CDR3 sequences, 30% to 35% of them singletons. The V call is TRBV25-1, the J call TRBJ2-7; D not resolved. Sequencing was performed on sorted CD4+, CD8+, or CD8+CD57+ T cells (not recorded which) from PBMCs. The TCR comes from a human donor in good health, serving as a control. The CDR3 reads CASSEYMTYEQYF. The CDR3 DNA reads TGTGCCAGCAGTGAATATATGACCTACGAGCAGTACTTC.